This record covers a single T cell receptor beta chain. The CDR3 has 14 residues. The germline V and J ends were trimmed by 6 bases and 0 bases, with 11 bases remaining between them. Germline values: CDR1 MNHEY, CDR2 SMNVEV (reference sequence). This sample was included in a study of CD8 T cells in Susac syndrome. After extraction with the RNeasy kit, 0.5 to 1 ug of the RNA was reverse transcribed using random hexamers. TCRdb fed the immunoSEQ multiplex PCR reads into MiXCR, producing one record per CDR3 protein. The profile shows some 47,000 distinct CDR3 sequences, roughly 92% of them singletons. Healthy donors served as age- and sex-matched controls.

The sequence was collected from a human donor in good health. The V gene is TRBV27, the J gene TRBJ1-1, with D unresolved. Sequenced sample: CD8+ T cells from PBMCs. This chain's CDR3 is CASRRGDLNTEAFF. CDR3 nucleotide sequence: TGTGCCAGCAGACGAGGAGATCTGAACACTGAAGCTTTCTTT.